This T cell receptor (beta chain) was profiled in a study of spatial heterogeneity in lung cancer. Whole-study context: Compared with alpha-chain sequences, beta-chain sequences were consistently detected in greater numbers.

V lost 3 bases and J lost 2, with 7 bases in between. This CDR3 has 13 amino acids. Documented time point: sample taken at primary tumor resection. The sequenced material consisted of unsorted whole RNA from tumor, nontumor lung or frozen PBMC. This clonotype has a count of ten or more. Every TCR cDNA molecule bore a unique molecular identifier. MiXCR, run by TCRdb on the 5' RACE reads, gives a single entry per CDR3 protein. The sample includes some 10,000 distinct CDR3 sequences, 8.5% to 10% of them seen just once. The chain recombines TRBV12-3 or TRBV12-4 with TRBJ2-5, with D uncertain. This specimen was PBMCs, taken at surgery. The receptor was derived from a male donor with early-stage non-small cell lung cancer. In DNA, the CDR3 is TGTGCCAGCAGTTTGGGGATACAAGAGACCCAGTACTTC. As protein: CASSLGIQETQYF.